The sequence of this T cell receptor beta chain was determined in a study of blood T cells in healthy people across ages. The table lists this clonotype with a few counts. The length of the CDR3 is 17 residues. The germline V gene encodes CDR1 SGHAT and CDR2 FQNNGV. Trimming took off 5 bases at V and 0 bases at J, with 16 bases between the two ends. Whenever a sample was processed, at least 6 million PBMCs were isolated. Combining a sample-barcoded 5' primer with a J-beta primer mix, a second PCR ran for roughly 7 to 11 cycles. One entry per CDR3 protein results from TCRdb running MiXCR on the 5' RACE reads. The data contain about 800,000 distinct CDR3 sequences, roughly 25% of them seen just once; the ten biggest clones take up 3% to 4.5%. These data are also associated with another study on T cells of mothers and their children. From that second work: Material was donated by three healthy Caucasian mothers and their six children. Thymic selection shapes TCR recombination output in related pairs, and it does so similarly in unrelated pairs.

V usage is TRBV11-2 and J usage is TRBJ2-2; either TRBD1 or TRBD2 may fit D (5 bases each). Input material: blood. The source of this sequence is a boy between 10 and 17 years old in good health. DNA of the CDR3: TGTGCCAGCAGCCCGGGTAGCTGGGACGCGAACACCGGGGAGCTGTTTTTT. Protein: CASSPGSWDANTGELFF.